These 15 T cell receptor beta chains were sequenced from one sample in a study of T cell responses to AZD1222 COVID-19 vaccine. TCRdb's copy holds only in-frame clones and misses some; the assay was immunoSEQ multiplex PCR. Of approximately 110,000 clones listed, around 90% were seen once; the top ten hold around 8.4%. Here the sequenced sample was peripheral blood, taken on day 0 of AZD1222 vaccination. The source is an adult in good health.

CDR3 coding DNA: TGTGCCAGCAGTCCTCGTCCACAGTCTGGCTACACCTTC. The encoded protein is CASSPRPQSGYTF. This chain links TRBV6-5 with TRBJ1-2; D call uncertain. V was shortened by 5 bases and J by 7 bases, with 14 bases between the two germline ends. CDR3 length: 13 amino acids. In germline, CDR1 is MNHEY, CDR2 SVGAGI.

CDR3 loop: CASSVDGNSYNEQFF. CDR3 coding DNA: TGTGCCAGCAGCGTAGACGGGAACTCCTACAATGAGCAGTTCTTC. The chain combines TRBV9 with TRBJ2-1, with TRBD2 as a possible D gene (5 bases). The CDR3 consists of 15 residues. Trimming left V 0 bases short and J 0 bases short, with 7 bases between. The germline CDR1 and CDR2 sequences are SGDLS and YYNGEE.

This sequence joins TRBV7-6 and TRBJ2-1; TRBD2 agrees at 7 bases. The trim removed 5 bases at V and 8 bases at J, leaving 6 bases unmatched. Germline V gene lookup returns CDR1 SGHVS and CDR2 FNYEAQ. This CDR3 contains 13 residues. The CDR3 nucleotides read TGTGCCAGCAGCCCTATGGGGGGGGATGAGCAGTTCTTC. Its translation is CASSPMGGDEQFF.

The rearrangement links TRBV30 to TRBJ1-4; D gene uncertain. The germline CDR1 and CDR2 sequences are GTSNPN and SVGIG (reference sequence). The CDR3 sequence is 11 residues long. V lost 2 bases and J 5 bases, leaving 3 bases between the germline ends. The CDR3 sequence: CAWSQNEKLFF. As DNA, the CDR3 is TGTGCCTGGAGTCAGAATGAAAAACTGTTTTTT.

This sequence joins TRBV20-1 and TRBJ2-1; unclear D gene. Trimming took 3 bases from V and 1 from J, leaving 10 bases between them. The CDR3 is made up of 14 amino acids. Germline CDR1 is DFQATT and CDR2 is SNEGSKA (reference sequence). This CDR3 reads CSASRSGSYNEQFF. The CDR3 DNA sequence: TGCAGTGCTAGTCGGTCTGGGTCCTACAATGAGCAGTTCTTC.

The chain couples TRBV9 to TRBJ1-6; D remains unclear. Germline lookup yields CDR1 SGDLS and CDR2 YYNGEE. The V end was cut by 0 bases, the J end by 11 bases, with 9 bases between. The CDR3 has 13 amino acids. In DNA, the CDR3 is TGTGCCAGCAGCGTAGGTGGGGAGGCACCCCTCCACTTT. Translation: CASSVGGEAPLHF.

A single count supports this clone. This chain connects TRBV11-3 to TRBJ1-1; D might be TRBD1 (5 bases). The CDR3 spans 11 residues. V lost 5 bases and J 6 bases, leaving 7 bases between the germline ends. Germline-derived CDR1 and CDR2 are SGHNT and YENEEA. CDR3 sequence: CASSQGAEAFF. The DNA of the CDR3 is TGTGCCAGCAGCCAGGGTGCTGAAGCTTTCTTT.

In its sample, this clone was seen a few times. The genes are TRBV5-5 and TRBJ2-7; D not certain. The germline V gene encodes CDR1 SGHKS and CDR2 YYEKEE (reference sequence). This CDR3 spans 12 amino acids. Deletions cut 5 bases from V and 2 bases from J, with 8 bases between. CDR3 nucleotides: TGTGCCAGCAGTAGGCAGACCTACGAGCAGTACTTC. Translation: CASSRQTYEQYF.

The genes are TRBV5-4 and TRBJ2-1; D may be TRBD2 (6 bases). CDR3 length: 16 amino acids. Germline V gene sequence: CDR1 SGHNT, CDR2 YYREEE (reference sequence). Trimming left V 4 bases short and J 2 bases short, with 16 bases between. In nucleotides, the CDR3 is TGTGCCAGCAGCCTCTATCAGGCTAGCGCCTACAATGAGCAGTTCTTC. This codes for CASSLYQASAYNEQFF.

The genes are TRBV3-1 (or the pseudogene TRBV3-2) and TRBJ2-2; possible D gene TRBD1, 6 bases. Germline lookup yields CDR1 LGHDT and CDR2 YNNKEL (reference sequence). Trimming pared 6 bases from V and 7 bases from J, leaving 15 bases between. The CDR3 extends over 14 amino acids. The CDR3 here is CASSLGQFGGELFF. In nucleotides, the CDR3 is TGTGCCAGCAGTCTCGGACAGTTCGGCGGGGAGCTGTTTTTT.

The chain combines TRBV7-9 with TRBJ2-7; tentatively, D is TRBD1 (5 bases). Trimming took off 3 bases at V and 4 bases at J, with 16 bases between the two ends. Germline V lookup: CDR1 SEHNR, CDR2 FQNEAQ (reference sequence). The CDR3 covers 15 residues. DNA of the CDR3: TGTGCCAGCAGCTTCGGTTTGGGAAGGGGATACGAGCAGTACTTC. It yields the protein CASSFGLGRGYEQYF.

This chain joins TRBV30 and TRBJ1-2; D may be TRBD1 (6 bases). The CDR3 loop spans 16 amino acids. Germline V gene lookup returns CDR1 GTSNPN and CDR2 SVGIG (reference sequence). CDR3 in DNA: TGTGCTGGAAAAGGAGAGGGGGTCTCTCCTAACTATGGCTACACCTTC. Amino acid sequence: CAGKGEGVSPNYGYTF.

The CDR3 region has the DNA TGTGCCAGCTCACCCACCTACGAGCAGTACTTC. Translated: CASSPTYEQYF. The V and J genes are TRBV18 and TRBJ2-7; D not certain. CDR3 length equals 11 residues. Germline V gene lookup returns CDR1 KGHSH and CDR2 LQKENI. With 3 bases removed from V and 2 bases from J, the gap between germline ends came to 2 bases.

V is TRBV2 and J is TRBJ2-1; unclear D gene. This CDR3 has 14 residues. Germline V gene data show CDR1 as SNHLY and CDR2 as FYNNEI. The V end was cut by 6 bases, the J end by 6 bases, with 15 bases between. The CDR3 spells CASSLLVRTNEQFF. The CDR3 DNA reads as TGTGCCAGCAGCTTGCTGGTGAGGACCAATGAGCAGTTCTTC.

CDR3 region: CASSPWGGDNSPLHF. In DNA, the CDR3 is TGTGCCAGCAGCCCTTGGGGAGGGGATAATTCACCCCTCCACTTT. V usage is TRBV7-2 and J usage is TRBJ1-6; perhaps TRBD1 as D (5 bases). With 5 bases removed from V and 5 bases from J, the gap between germline ends came to 13 bases. Looked up from germline, CDR1 is SGHTA and CDR2 is FQGNSA. The CDR3 length is 15 residues.